This passage covers 18 T cell receptor beta chains from one sample sequenced in a study of blood T cells in healthy people across ages. The authors ran a second PCR of about 6 to 11 cycles using a sample-barcoded 5' primer and a J-beta primer mix. TCRdb independently ran MiXCR on the 5' RACE reads; one entry per CDR3 protein. The data show about 1.5 million distinct CDR3 sequences, roughly two fifths seen once. Sequencing used blood. The receptor set was obtained from a woman under 30 in good health.

V is TRBV29-1 and J is TRBJ2-1; TRBD2 aligns across 9 bases. V dropped 4 bases and J dropped 2; count of bases not matched to a gene: 9. In germline, CDR1 is SQVTM, CDR2 ANQGSEA. There are 16 residues in the CDR3. The CDR3 nucleotides read TGCAGCGTTGTAGCCCCTAGCGGGGAAACCTACAATGAGCAGTTCTTC. Translation: CSVVAPSGETYNEQFF.

V and J are TRBV24-1 and TRBJ2-1; 8 positions match TRBD2. V shed 4 bases and J 3 bases; nucleotides not matched to a gene: 7. This CDR3 is 16 amino acids long. CDR1 and CDR2 (germline): KGHDR, SFDVKD. The CDR3 nucleotides read TGTGCCACCAGTGACCAAGCGGGAGATCTCTACAATGAGCAGTTCTTC. Translating gives CATSDQAGDLYNEQFF.

This clonotype showed up just a few times. This chain links TRBV5-7 with TRBJ2-3; D uncertain. TRBV5-7 is given ORF status, its function remaining uncertain. This CDR3 comprises 14 residues. V lost 2 bases and J lost 1, with 8 bases in between. CDR3 in DNA: TGTGCCAGCAGCTTTCTAGAATGCACAGATACGCAGTATTTT. Amino acids: CASSFLECTDTQYF.

The V and J genes are TRBV20-1 and TRBJ1-1; weak D call: TRBD1 (5 bases). This CDR3 contains 12 residues. CDR1 and CDR2 from the germline V gene are DFQATT and SNEGSKA (reference sequence). Trimming cost V 0 bases and J 11 bases, with 13 bases left between them. The DNA for the CDR3 is TGCAGTGCTAGAGATCGAACAGGCGAGGCTTTCTTT. As protein: CSARDRTGEAFF.

The chain recombines TRBV6-1 with TRBJ2-2; D may be TRBD2 (6 bases). The CDR3 spans 12 residues. The germline V and J ends were trimmed by 11 bases and 4 bases, with 11 bases remaining between them. CDR1 MNHNS and CDR2 SASEGT come from the germline V gene. CDR3 protein: CAVRDFTGELFF. The CDR3 DNA follows: TGTGCCGTCCGGGACTTCACCGGGGAGCTGTTTTTT.

This clonotype was recorded a few times. This chain joins TRBV10-3 and TRBJ2-7; maybe TRBD2 (6 bases). V was cut by 3 bases and J by 1 base, with 16 bases left in between. The germline V gene encodes CDR1 ENHRY and CDR2 SYGVKD. The CDR3 is 16 amino acids. CDR3 sequence (DNA): TGTGCCATCAGTGACCCGGGACTCCGGAGGTCCTACGAGCAGTACTTC. Its translation: CAISDPGLRRSYEQYF.

This clonotype was seen at least ten times. The chain uses TRBV7-9 and TRBJ2-5; TRBD2 aligns across 14 bases. The CDR3 runs to 15 residues. In germline, CDR1 is SEHNR, CDR2 FQNEAQ (reference sequence). The V and J ends lost 6 bases and 5 bases, in that order; junction bases with no gene match: 5. CDR3 sequence (DNA): TGTGCCAGCAGACCGGGACTAGCGGGAGTCGAGACCCAGTACTTC. Protein: CASRPGLAGVETQYF.

The DNA of the CDR3 is TGCGCCAGCAGCTTGGTGGTGCGGGGGGGGTCCACAGATACGCAGTATTTT. This gives the protein CASSLVVRGGSTDTQYF. V is TRBV5-1 and J is TRBJ2-3, with 9 positions matching TRBD2. This CDR3 has 17 amino acids. CDR1 is SGHRS, CDR2 YFSETQ, per germline. V lost 0 bases and J lost 2; bases outside the gene matches: 7.

The rearrangement joins TRBV27 to TRBJ2-3; the match to TRBD2 covers 7 bases. This CDR3 has 17 amino acids. J gave up 1 base and V 3 bases, and 10 bases lay outside the gene matches. CDR1 and CDR2 (germline): MNHEY, SMNVEV (reference sequence). The CDR3 reads CASSLGRLATGTDTQYF. The CDR3 DNA sequence: TGTGCCAGCAGTTTGGGACGACTAGCAACGGGCACAGATACGCAGTATTTT.

The rearrangement uses TRBV20-1 and TRBJ2-3; no firm D call. Trimming cost V 6 bases and J 0 bases, with 7 bases left between them. The CDR3 runs to 12 residues. Germline lookup yields CDR1 DFQATT and CDR2 SNEGSKA (reference sequence). The chain's CDR3 is CSAVVSTDTQYF. The CDR3 bases are TGCAGTGCCGTGGTTAGCACAGATACGCAGTATTTT.

This clonotype turned up a few times. The chain couples TRBV9 to TRBJ2-3; 9 nucleotides match TRBD2. The junction had 14 bases not matched to a gene; V was cut back by 6 bases and J by 3 bases. The CDR3 runs to 17 residues. Germline values: CDR1 SGDLS, CDR2 YYNGEE. DNA of the CDR3: TGTGCCAGCAACCAATACGGGAGCGGGGGGCCGACAGATACGCAGTATTTT. Its translation: CASNQYGSGGPTDTQYF. Using reference TRBV9 and TRBJ2-3 for the parts outside the CDR3, the full variable domain is DSGVTQTPKHLITATGQRVTLRCSPRSGDLSVYWYQQSLDQGLQFLIQYYNGEERAKGNILERFSAQQFPDLHSELNLSSLELGDSALYFCASNQYGSGGPTDTQYFGPGTRLTVL.

The gene calls are TRBV28 and TRBJ2-3; D call uncertain. CDR3 length: 14 residues. From germline, CDR1 is MDHEN and CDR2 SYDVKM. The ends were cut back, 6 bases at V and 2 bases at J, with 12 bases in the middle. The CDR3 here is CASSFPQHTDTQYF. The CDR3, as DNA: TGTGCCAGCAGCTTCCCCCAACACACAGATACGCAGTATTTT.

This clonotype was counted between two and nine times. The chain is built from TRBV20-1 and TRBJ2-5; D not resolved. CDR3 length: 14 amino acids. Trimming left V 0 bases short and J 3 bases short, with 11 bases between. Germline loops: CDR1 DFQATT, CDR2 SNEGSKA (reference sequence). Here the CDR3 reads CSARDWNSEETQYF. CDR3 bases: TGCAGTGCTAGAGATTGGAACTCCGAAGAGACCCAGTACTTC.

The chain employs TRBV25-1 and TRBJ2-5, with D perhaps matching TRBD1 (5 bases). V lost 2 bases to trimming and J lost 11 bases, with 21 bases between them. CDR1 is MGHDK and CDR2 is SYGVNS in the germline V gene. CDR3 length: 15 residues. The CDR3 nucleotides read TGTGCCAGCAGTGAAATAAAGGGGAACTACAATGAGCAGTACTTC. Amino acid sequence: CASSEIKGNYNEQYF.

In its sample, this clonotype was seen a few times. This chain uses TRBV7-2 with TRBJ2-7; no reliable D call. The V gene's germline CDR1 is SGHTA and CDR2 FQGNSA. The CDR3 covers 14 residues. V was trimmed by 4 bases and J by 6 bases, leaving 16 bases between them. CDR3 sequence reads: CASSSQPLQPEQYF. CDR3 in DNA: TGTGCCAGCAGCTCACAACCTTTACAACCCGAGCAGTACTTC.

This clonotype was counted a single time. This chain uses TRBV7-2 with TRBJ2-5, with 8 bases that match TRBD2. This CDR3 is built from 15 residues. V lost 4 bases and J lost 4; bases outside the gene matches: 8. The germline gives CDR1 SGHTA, CDR2 FQGNSA. The CDR3 region is CASSSGLAWGETQYF. As DNA, the CDR3 is TGTGCCAGCAGCTCCGGACTAGCTTGGGGAGAGACCCAGTACTTC.

This clonotype was counted between two and nine times. The chain joins TRBV6-2 or TRBV6-3 to TRBJ2-5, with D uncertain. Germline values: CDR1 MNHEY, CDR2 SVGEGT. The CDR3 extends over 13 amino acids. V was cut by 3 bases and J by 11 bases, with 16 bases left in between. For the CDR3, the DNA is TGTGCCAGCAGTTATGCCCTTTACAATGAGCAGTACTTC. The encoded protein is CASSYALYNEQYF.

This clonotype has just a few counts. V is TRBV7-9 and J is TRBJ2-1; perhaps TRBD2 as D (6 bases). The germline V and J ends were trimmed by 4 bases and 3 bases, with 16 bases remaining between them. This CDR3 comprises 16 residues. Germline assignment: CDR1 SEHNR and CDR2 FQNEAQ (reference sequence). The DNA of the CDR3 is TGTGCCAGCAGCTCATTGGGAGGTCTCCGCTACAATGAGCAGTTCTTC. Protein sequence: CASSSLGGLRYNEQFF.